There are a few counts of the clone carrying this T cell receptor (beta chain). What it recognizes is unknown. The sample originates from a study of blood T cells in healthy people across ages. Trimming took 6 bases from V and 2 from J, leaving 13 bases between them. The length of the CDR3 is 14 residues. Study-level findings and limits: Researchers said unsorted PBMCs prevented a conclusive naive versus antigen-experienced comparison. The study found more naive CD4+ cells and higher diversity in long-lived than aged donors. The CMV status of each donor remained undetermined, and this could have confounded shifts in expanded clonotypes. Per million T cells, the diversity of TCR beta decreased roughly linearly as age advanced.

Primed by a sample-barcoded 5' primer and a J-beta primer mix, a second PCR proceeded for roughly 7 to 12 cycles. TCRdb fed the 5' RACE reads into MiXCR, producing one record per CDR3 protein. The sample comprises about 1,600,000 distinct CDR3 sequences, around two fifths of which are singletons, and 6.5% to 10% rests with the top ten. This TCR derives from a woman aged 18 to 35 in good health. The rearrangement uses TRBV12-3 or TRBV12-4 and TRBJ2-5; D unclear. The sample consisted of blood. CDR3 residues: CASRGYREQETQYF. The CDR3 DNA is TGTGCCAGCAGGGGATACCGCGAACAAGAGACCCAGTACTTC.